This T cell receptor (beta chain) was found in a study of CD8+ T cells in alopecia areata. Findings and limits, study-wide: Scalp specimens additionally yield sequences from normal skin's resident alphabeta T cells.

The V and J ends lost 4 bases and 2 bases respectively, with 8 bases between them. The CDR3 runs to 13 residues. The germline V gene encodes CDR1 SGHRS and CDR2 YFSETQ. On this clone: The antigen remains undetermined.

Once RNA had been extracted, it was reverse transcribed into cDNA to act as the sequencing template. TCRdb's copy holds only in-frame clones and misses some; the assay was immunoSEQ multiplex PCR. The sample lists 61,000 or so clones, around 97% occurring once. The chain combines TRBV5-1 with TRBJ2-3; no reliable D call. Material: CD8+ T cells sorted from blood, obtained at week 0. The source of this sequence is a human donor with alopecia areata. The chain's CDR3 is CASSQIDTDTQYF. The CDR3 nucleotides read TGCGCCAGCAGCCAAATCGACACAGATACGCAGTATTTT.